This note documents a single T cell receptor beta chain sequence. Antigen unknown. The CDR3 is 17 amino acids. The V gene lost 3 bases and the J gene lost 0 bases, with 17 bases spanning the gap. Germline lookup yields CDR1 SGHDN and CDR2 FVKESK. Measured with immunoSEQ multiplex PCR; TCRdb has only the in-frame clones, and not every one. The data show some 60,000 clones, roughly 86% seen once. The entry originates in a study of OX40 agonist ivuxolimab in advanced cancers. Study information: Partial responses were achieved by three patients, of whom one had hepatocellular carcinoma and two had cutaneous melanoma.

Study conclusions and caveats: In CD8+ T cells, expanded clones were on average more numerous than in CD4+.

The chain uses TRBV14 and TRBJ1-1; D is unresolved. The starting material was CD4+ or CD8+ T cells sorted from blood, obtained in a trial of the OX40 agonist ivuxolimab. The clonotype originates from an adult with an advanced solid tumor such as melanoma, head and neck, liver or kidney cancer. The CDR3 region has the DNA TGTGCCAGCAGCCACCCCCCGATATTCTGCATGAACACTGAAGCTTTCTTT. Translated, it gives CASSHPPIFCMNTEAFF. Supplemented by reference TRBV14 and TRBJ1-1, the full variable domain reads EAGVTQFPSHSVIEKGQTVTLRCDPISGHDNLYWYRRVMGKEIKFLLHFVKESKQDESGMPNNRFLAERTGGTYSTLKVQPAELEDSGVYFCASSHPPIFCMNTEAFFGQGTRLTVV.